These 14 T cell receptor beta chains share one sample of origin, sequenced in a study of response to subunit inactivated influenza vaccine. TCRdb recomputed calls from the RT-PCR reads with MiXCR, one row per CDR3 protein. The sample yields 500,000 to 700,000 distinct CDR3 sequences, less than 25% seen once. In addition, the sample was reused for a study of T cells expressing NK-cell markers. From that paper: Synthesis of TCR beta cDNA relied on 5'RACE template switching carrying UMIs.

Specimen: CD4+ T cells sorted from PBMCs, collected 11 to 12 days after vaccination. The receptors were sampled from a man aged 45-60 years who received an inactivated influenza vaccine.

This clonotype was recorded a few times. The CDR3 region is CASSPTSGRGSEQYF. The CDR3 nucleotides are TGTGCCAGCAGTCCGACTAGCGGGAGGGGTAGCGAGCAGTACTTC. The genes are TRBV6-1 and TRBJ2-7, with TRBD2 matching over 14 bases. From germline, CDR1 is MNHNS and CDR2 SASEGT. V shed 5 bases and J 6 bases; nucleotides not matched to a gene: 6. This CDR3 spans 15 amino acids.

The gene calls are TRBV21-1 and TRBJ1-5. TRBV21-1 corresponds to a pseudogene. The CDR3 contains 16 residues. This CDR3 is CASSKGGRGSIQPQHF. In DNA, the CDR3 is TGTGCCAGCAGCAAAGGTGGGAGGGGGAGTATTCAGCCCCAGCATTTT.

The genes are TRBV12-3 or TRBV12-4 and TRBJ2-6, with D unresolved. V was trimmed by 0 bases and J by 4 bases, leaving 7 bases between them. This CDR3 has 15 amino acids. The CDR3 reads CASSLAPPGANVLTF. The CDR3 nucleotides read TGTGCCAGCAGTTTAGCGCCGCCCGGGGCCAACGTCCTGACTTTC.

At least ten counts were recorded for this clonotype. The chain is built from TRBV3-1 and TRBJ2-5, with a weak D call TRBD1 (6 bases). Germline-derived CDR1 and CDR2 are LGHDT and YNNKEL (reference sequence). The length of the CDR3 is 13 residues. V was cut by 4 bases and J by 6 bases, with 12 bases left in between. The CDR3 loop reads CASSPQGLQTQYF. The CDR3 region has the DNA TGTGCCAGCAGCCCACAGGGTCTACAGACCCAGTACTTC.

This clonotype was detected only a few times. The CDR3 loop is CASSSGQGTEAFF. The CDR3 region has the DNA TGTGCCAGCTCTTCAGGACAGGGCACTGAAGCTTTCTTT. The chain joins TRBV18 to TRBJ1-1; TRBD1 matches 8 bases. The CDR3 sequence is 13 residues long. Unmatched junction bases numbered 4, after V lost 6 bases and J lost 4 bases. Germline values: CDR1 KGHSH, CDR2 LQKENI. Together with reference TRBV18 and TRBJ1-1, the CDR3 gives the full variable domain: NAGVMQNPRHLVRRRGQEARLRCSPMKGHSHVYWYRQLPEEGLKFMVYLQKENIIDESGMPKERFSAEFPKEGPSILRIQQVVRGDSAAYFCASSSGQGTEAFFGQGTRLTVV.

The CDR3 loop reads CASSLVRLEQYF. The CDR3 nucleotides read TGTGCCAGCAGCCTGGTCCGCCTGGAGCAGTACTTC. This chain joins TRBV2 and TRBJ2-7; no clear D gene. Trimming stripped 6 bases from V and 7 bases from J, with 13 bases between. The germline CDR1 and CDR2 sequences are SNHLY and FYNNEI. CDR3 length equals 12 residues.

The rearrangement joins TRBV11-2 to TRBJ2-3; no reliable D call. There are 13 residues in the CDR3. Germline V gene sequence: CDR1 SGHAT, CDR2 FQNNGV. The ends were cut back, 2 bases at V and 6 bases at J, with 9 bases in the middle. The CDR3 region has the DNA TGTGCCAGCAGCTTACGTCCCCTGGATACGCAGTATTTT. It is translated as CASSLRPLDTQYF.

The chain uses TRBV3-1 and TRBJ2-5, with 13 bases fitting TRBD2. The CDR3 runs 15 residues. Per the germline V gene, CDR1 is LGHDT and CDR2 is YNNKEL (reference sequence). Trimming removed 3 bases from V and 7 bases from J; junction bases left unmatched: 5. CDR3 region: CASSQRLAGGGTQYF. CDR3 nucleotides: TGTGCCAGCAGCCAGAGACTAGCGGGAGGAGGGACCCAGTACTTC.

The chain links TRBV10-3 to TRBJ2-7, with 7 bases identical to TRBD2. From germline, CDR1 is ENHRY and CDR2 SYGVKD. The V segment lost 2 bases and the J segment 5 bases; nucleotides outside the gene matches: 3. The CDR3 spans 13 residues. In DNA, the CDR3 is TGTGCCATCAGTGAGGGACTAGTCGACGAGCAGTACTTC. It codes for CAISEGLVDEQYF.

The CDR3 is CATSDLGNQPQHF. Here the CDR3 DNA reads TGTGCCACCAGTGATCTAGGCAATCAGCCCCAGCATTTT. The chain employs TRBV24-1 and TRBJ1-5; no reliable D call. The CDR3 length is 13 residues. Germline loops: CDR1 KGHDR, CDR2 SFDVKD. Trimming stripped 3 bases from V and 2 bases from J, with 4 bases between.

This rearrangement joins TRBV10-3 to TRBJ1-3, with D unclear. This CDR3 has 16 amino acids. CDR1 and CDR2 (germline): ENHRY, SYGVKD. Trimming removed 2 bases at V and 0 bases at J, with 11 bases between. In DNA form, the CDR3 reads TGTGCCATCAGTGAGGGTCGCAGCCGCTCTGGAAACACCATATATTTT. Its protein is CAISEGRSRSGNTIYF.

J is TRBJ1-5 and V is TRBV10-3; a weak D match, TRBD1 (5 bases). CDR3 size: 15 residues. Germline V CDR1 and CDR2: ENHRY, SYGVKD. V was clipped by 3 bases and J by 3 bases, with 12 bases between them. The CDR3 reads CAISDPGRDNQPQHF. CDR3 in DNA: TGTGCCATCAGTGACCCGGGACGGGACAATCAGCCCCAGCATTTT.

This clonotype has only a few counts. The V gene is TRBV5-1, the J gene TRBJ2-1, with D possibly TRBD2 on 6 matching bases. V lost 4 bases and J 9 bases, leaving 17 bases between the germline ends. This CDR3 has 14 amino acids. The germline V gene has CDR1 SGHRS and CDR2 YFSETQ. The CDR3 DNA sequence: TGCGCCAGCAGCCCGAACTCGGGGGAGAGTGAGCAGTTCTTC. Translating it yields CASSPNSGESEQFF.

The chain is built from TRBV7-9 and TRBJ2-2; TRBD2 aligns across 8 bases. Germline CDR1 reads SEHNR; CDR2 reads FQNEAQ (reference sequence). This CDR3 has 15 residues. With 5 bases clipped from V and 5 bases from J, the junction kept 7 bases outside the gene matches. This CDR3 reads CASSARGGSTGELFF. CDR3 nucleotides: TGTGCCAGCAGCGCCCGGGGGGGCAGTACCGGGGAGCTGTTTTTT.